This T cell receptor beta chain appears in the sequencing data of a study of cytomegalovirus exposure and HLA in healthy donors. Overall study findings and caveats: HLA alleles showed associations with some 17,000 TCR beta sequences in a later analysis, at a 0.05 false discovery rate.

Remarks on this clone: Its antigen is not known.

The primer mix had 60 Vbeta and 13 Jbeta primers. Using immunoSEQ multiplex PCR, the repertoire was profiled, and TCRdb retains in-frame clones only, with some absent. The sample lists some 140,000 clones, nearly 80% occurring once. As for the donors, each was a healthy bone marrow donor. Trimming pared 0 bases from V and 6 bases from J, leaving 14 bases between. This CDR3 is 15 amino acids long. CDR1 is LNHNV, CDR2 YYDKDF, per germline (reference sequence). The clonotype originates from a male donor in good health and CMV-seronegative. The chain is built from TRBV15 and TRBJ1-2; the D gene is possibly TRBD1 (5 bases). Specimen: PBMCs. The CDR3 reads CATSRDGRAQDGYTF. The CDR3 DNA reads TGTGCCACCAGCAGAGATGGCAGGGCCCAGGATGGCTACACCTTC.